The present entry profiles one T cell receptor beta chain with its context. At the time of sampling, donors were nominally healthy, though unrecorded immune exposures were likely. The data stem from a study of cytomegalovirus exposure and HLA in healthy donors. In the PCR, 60 Vbeta and 13 Jbeta primers were used. The table came from immunoSEQ multiplex PCR; TCRdb's copy has only in-frame clones and leaves some out. The listing records about 140,000 clones. In germline, CDR1 is LNHDA, CDR2 SQIVND (reference sequence). With 6 bases removed from V and 4 bases from J, the gap between germline ends came to 13 bases. The CDR3 has 14 residues.

The specimen was PBMCs. The chain recombines TRBV19 with TRBJ2-1, with a weak D call TRBD2 (6 bases). This TCR was recovered from a male donor in good health and CMV-seronegative. The CDR3 loop is CASRDQRVYNEQFF. The CDR3 DNA is TGTGCCAGTAGGGACCAGCGGGTTTACAATGAGCAGTTCTTC. The entire variable domain, with the rest obtained from reference TRBV19 and TRBJ2-1, is as follows: DGGITQSPKYLFRKEGQNVTLSCEQNLNHDAMYWYRQDPGQGLRLIYYSQIVNDFQKGDIAEGYSVSREKKESFPLTVTSAQKNPTAFYLCASRDQRVYNEQFFGPGTRLTVL.